The rows below give T cell receptor beta chains drawn from one sample of a study of blood T cells in healthy people across ages. TCRdb re-analysed the 5' RACE reads in MiXCR, keeping a single row per CDR3 protein. In the table there are hundreds of thousands of distinct CDR3 sequences, approximately 44% of which are singletons. The sample comprised blood. The receptors shown here come from a man aged 55 to 70 in good health. Each CDR3 is given with its conserved first and last residue. D genes are given only for firm matches. The listing skips clone size in some rows; elsewhere it reads once, few, many or a size class.

d_call	j_call	cdr3_length	clone_size	v_call	cdr3_nt	cdr3_aa
.	TRBJ1-2	14	.	TRBV5-6	TGTGCCAGCAGTCAACATGGAGCGGTACGTGGCTACACCTTC	CASSQHGAVRGYTF
TRBD1	TRBJ2-7	15	.	TRBV5-6	TGTGCCAGCAGCTTGTTGCGGGACAGGGGCATCGAGCAGTACTTC	CASSLLRDRGIEQYF
TRBD1	TRBJ2-1	14	few	TRBV20-1	TGCAGTGCTAGGGCAGGGGGCACCTACAATGAGCAGTTCTTC	CSARAGGTYNEQFF
.	TRBJ1-6	14	.	TRBV6-6	TGTGCCAGCAGTTACCGGGCAGGGGCGCTCCGCCTCCACTTT	CASSYRAGALRLHF
.	TRBJ2-6	14	.	TRBV20-1	TGCAGTGCTAGAGAGGGGGGCCGGGGCAACGTCCTGACTTTC	CSAREGGRGNVLTF
.	TRBJ1-4	16	.	TRBV4-3	TGCGCCAGCAGCCAAGATCTTCTGCGGGTCAAGGAGAAACTGTTTTTT	CASSQDLLRVKEKLFF
TRBD2	TRBJ2-7	14	few	TRBV12-3/TRBV12-4	TGTGCCAGCAGTCAGGGACTAGCGTCCGACGAGCAGTACTTC	CASSQGLASDEQYF
TRBD2	TRBJ2-1	17	.	TRBV20-1	TGCAGTGCTAGACAGCGGGAGGGCCGTGGCTCCTACAATGAGCAGTTCTTC	CSARQREGRGSYNEQFF
TRBD1	TRBJ2-6	15	.	TRBV29-1	TGCAGCGTTGGACAGGGGGTAGGTGGGGCCAACGTCCTGACTTTC	CSVGQGVGGANVLTF
.	TRBJ2-1	12	few	TRBV10-3	TGTGCCATCAGTGACCAGTACAATGAGCAGTTCTTC	CAISDQYNEQFF
.	TRBJ1-5	13	.	TRBV7-6	TGTGCCAGCAGCTTATTTCCGAGGCAGCCCCAGCATTTT	CASSLFPRQPQHF
TRBD2	TRBJ2-1	18	.	TRBV12-3/TRBV12-4	TGTGCCAGCAGTTCACCGGGACTAGCCCGGGGGGCTTTCAATGAGCAGTTCTTC	CASSSPGLARGAFNEQFF
.	TRBJ2-4	13	few	TRBV6-2/TRBV6-3	TGTGCCAGCAGACAGGGACCGCTGGCGCTACAGTACTTC	CASRQGPLALQYF
TRBD1	TRBJ2-7	16	.	TRBV7-8	TGTGCCAGCAGCTTAGCTGTGGGACAGGGGATCTACGAGCAGTACTTC	CASSLAVGQGIYEQYF
TRBD1	TRBJ2-1	14	few	TRBV4-3	TGCGCCAGCAGTCCGACAGGGTCACACAATGAGCAGTTCTTC	CASSPTGSHNEQFF
.	TRBJ1-5	12	.	TRBV6-1	TGTGCCAGCAGTGAACAGGATTTGACCCAGCATTTT	CASSEQDLTQHF
.	TRBJ2-3	12	few	TRBV29-1	TGCAGCGTTGTAACCTCCACAGATACGCAGTATTTT	CSVVTSTDTQYF
.	TRBJ1-2	14	.	TRBV12-3/TRBV12-4	TGTGCCAGCAGTTTGGGGCCGACGGGGTATGGCTACATCTTC	CASSLGPTGYGYIF
TRBD2	TRBJ2-3	18	few	TRBV5-1	TGCGCCAGCAGCCCACCGGGACTAGCGGGGGGCTCCACAGATACGCAGTATTTT	CASSPPGLAGGSTDTQYF
TRBD1	TRBJ2-2	14	.	TRBV7-9	TGTGCCAGCAGAAAACAGGGGGACACCGGGGAGCTGTTTTTT	CASRKQGDTGELFF
.	TRBJ1-2	13	.	TRBV20-1	TGCAGTGCTAGAGCGGGGGGCGGCAGTGGCTACACCTTC	CSARAGGGSGYTF
.	TRBJ2-7	12	few	TRBV12-3/TRBV12-4	TGTGCCAGCAGCAACTCCTCCTACGAGCAGTACTTC	CASSNSSYEQYF
.	TRBJ1-1	14	.	TRBV12-5	TGTGCTAGTGGGTCCGGGCGGCGGAACACTGAAGCTTTCTTT	CASGSGRRNTEAFF
.	TRBJ2-5	15	.	TRBV4-3	TGCGCCAGCAGCCAAGATCAGGGGTTGGGGGAGACCCAGTACTTC	CASSQDQGLGETQYF
TRBD1	TRBJ2-5	15	.	TRBV6-6	TGTGCGACTAGTCCGGGGACAGGGGCACCAGAGACCCAGTACTTC	CATSPGTGAPETQYF
.	TRBJ1-6	14	.	TRBV7-9	TGTGCCAACCGCTACGGAGGGACTAATTCACCCCTCCACTTT	CANRYGGTNSPLHF
.	TRBJ1-5	16	.	TRBV7-2	TGTGCCAGCAGCCAAGATTCACCGCAGGGTTTTCAGCCCCAGCATTTT	CASSQDSPQGFQPQHF
TRBD2	TRBJ2-1	15	.	TRBV5-6	TGTGCCAGCAGCTCTCTAGCGGTCTCCTACAATGAGCAGTTCTTC	CASSSLAVSYNEQFF
.	TRBJ1-4	16	few	TRBV7-6	TGTGCCAGCAGCGCCGGGGGTGACGCTTCGAACGGAAAACTGTTTTTT	CASSAGGDASNGKLFF
.	TRBJ1-1	14	.	TRBV7-2	TGTGCCAGCAGCTCGCAGGGGAGTAACACTGAAGCTTTCTTT	CASSSQGSNTEAFF
.	TRBJ2-7	13	.	TRBV7-2	TGTGCCAGCAGCTCCGGGGACGGTTACGAGCAGTACTTC	CASSSGDGYEQYF
.	TRBJ2-7	12	few	TRBV7-2	TGTGCCAGCAGCTCGAGGTTTGGCGAGCAGTACTTC	CASSSRFGEQYF
TRBD2	TRBJ2-3	16	.	TRBV5-1	TGCGCCGGCAGCTCGGGACTAGCGGGTTTTACAGATACGCAGTATTTT	CAGSSGLAGFTDTQYF
.	TRBJ2-5	11	few	TRBV10-3	TGTGCCATCAGTGATAAGGAGACCCAGTACTTC	CAISDKETQYF
TRBD2	TRBJ2-7	15	.	TRBV3-1	TGTGCCAGCAGCTCTAGCGGGCTGAGCTCCTACGAGCAGTACTTC	CASSSSGLSSYEQYF
TRBD2	TRBJ2-2	16	.	TRBV27	TGTGCCCGCAGTGTGGCGGGAGGCCGGCGGTCCGGGGAGCTGTTTTTT	CARSVAGGRRSGELFF
TRBD1	TRBJ2-5	12	.	TRBV7-9	TGTGCCAGCAGCCTAAATCAGGGGGCCCAGTACTTC	CASSLNQGAQYF
TRBD1	TRBJ2-2	15	.	TRBV29-1	TGCAGCGTCCACAAGGACAGGGGATTTGCCGGGGAGCTGTTTTTT	CSVHKDRGFAGELFF
.	TRBJ2-6	14	many	TRBV12-3/TRBV12-4	TGTGCCAGCAGCGCGACATCTGGGGCCAACGTCCTGACTTTC	CASSATSGANVLTF
.	TRBJ1-2	14	few	TRBV4-3	TGCGCCAGCAGCCAAGACCTCGCGGTCCGAGGCTACACCTTC	CASSQDLAVRGYTF
TRBD2	TRBJ2-5	13	.	TRBV12-3/TRBV12-4	TGTGCCATCTCAGCGGGGGCACTTGAGACCCAGTACTTC	CAISAGALETQYF
.	TRBJ1-6	15	few	TRBV12-3/TRBV12-4	TGTGCCAGCAGTTTGCGTCCTCCCTATAATTCACCCCTCCACTTT	CASSLRPPYNSPLHF
.	TRBJ2-1	13	.	TRBV24-1	TGTGCCTTATCGTTGGGGACCTACAATGAGCAGTTCTTC	CALSLGTYNEQFF
TRBD2	TRBJ2-3	17	.	TRBV10-3	TGTGCCATCAGCACGGGACTAGCGGGATTGGGCATAGATACGCAGTATTTT	CAISTGLAGLGIDTQYF
.	TRBJ2-7	12	.	TRBV25-1	TGTGCCAGCAGTGAATTCTCCTACGAGCAGTACTTC	CASSEFSYEQYF
.	TRBJ2-7	13	.	TRBV14	TGTGCCAGCAGCCGTTGGGGTGGGTCCGAGCAGTACTTC	CASSRWGGSEQYF
TRBD1	TRBJ1-3	16	once	TRBV7-2	TGTGCCAGCAGCTTAGGGACAGGCGTAACTGGAAACACCATATATTTT	CASSLGTGVTGNTIYF
.	TRBJ1-1	12	.	TRBV20-1	TGCAGTGCTGGTACGGGGGGCACTGAAGCTTTCTTT	CSAGTGGTEAFF
TRBD1	TRBJ1-5	14	.	TRBV29-1	TGCAGCGTGGGTGGGACAGGGGAACATCAGCCCCAGCATTTT	CSVGGTGEHQPQHF
TRBD1	TRBJ1-5	17	few	TRBV4-1	TGCGCCAGCAGCCAAGAAGGGGCCGGGACAGGGTATCAGCCCCAGCATTTT	CASSQEGAGTGYQPQHF
TRBD1	TRBJ2-7	15	.	TRBV6-1	TGTGCCAGCAGTGGGACAGGGCTAAGTTCCTACGAGCAGTACTTC	CASSGTGLSSYEQYF
.	TRBJ2-3	14	once	TRBV15	TGTGCCACCAGCGGGGCAAGAATCGCAGATACGCAGTATTTT	CATSGARIADTQYF
.	TRBJ2-5	15	.	TRBV30	TGTGCCTGGAAAACCCTCGACTCGCACCAAGAGACCCAGTACTTC	CAWKTLDSHQETQYF
.	TRBJ2-5	15	few	TRBV7-2	TGTGCCAGCAGCTTAGGTGGGGGTGAGATTATGACCCAGTACTTC	CASSLGGGEIMTQYF
.	TRBJ2-6	15	.	TRBV2	TGTGCCAGCGGTCTTCAGCTCTCTGGGGCCAACGTCCTGACTTTC	CASGLQLSGANVLTF
.	TRBJ1-1	10	once	TRBV28	TGTGCCACCCGTAGCGGTGGGTCTTTCTTT	CATRSGGSFF
.	TRBJ2-7	11	.	TRBV7-9	TGTGCCAGCCAGGGGTTCTACGAGCAGTACTTC	CASQGFYEQYF
TRBD1	TRBJ2-2	16	.	TRBV11-2	TGTGCCAGCAGCTTAACAGGGGTTGCGAGGACCGGGGAGCTGTTTTTT	CASSLTGVARTGELFF
.	TRBJ2-3	15	few	TRBV4-3	TGCGCCAGCAGCCAAGGTATCGGTCTGACCGATACGCAGTATTTT	CASSQGIGLTDTQYF